A selection of T cell receptor beta chains follows, all from one sample in a study of blood T cell repertoires in COVID-19. The method was immunoSEQ multiplex PCR; TCRdb's version includes in-frame clones alone and lacks a portion of them. Of 380,000 or so clones listed, about four fifths are singletons. The sequencing input was peripheral blood. These receptors were taken from a human donor with acute or convalescent COVID-19. The donor label of this sample is uncertain. Each CDR3 is given with its conserved first and last residue. A D gene is named only where the DNA matches it firmly.

V gene: TRBV6-4; J gene: TRBJ2-3; D gene: TRBD2; CDR3 DNA: TGTGCCAGCAGTGACGGATCGGCGGGAGCCACAGATACGCAGTATTTT; CDR3 protein: CASSDGSAGATDTQYF
V gene: TRBV18; J gene: TRBJ2-7; D gene: -; CDR3 DNA: TGTGCCAGCTCCTCCCAGACCGGGTCCGGGCAGTACTTC; CDR3 protein: CASSSQTGSGQYF
V gene: TRBV9; J gene: TRBJ1-1; D gene: -; CDR3 DNA: TGTGCCAGCAGCGTAGTGGCGCGACAGCTGAACACTGAAGCTTTCTTT; CDR3 protein: CASSVVARQLNTEAFF
V gene: TRBV29-1; J gene: TRBJ1-2; D gene: TRBD1; CDR3 DNA: TGCAGCGTTGATGAGGGGGCGCTTTCTTACTATGGCTACACCTTC; CDR3 protein: CSVDEGALSYYGYTF
V gene: TRBV28; J gene: TRBJ2-1; D gene: TRBD1; CDR3 DNA: TGTGCCAGCAGTTCGTCCGGGACAGGGGGCGGTGAGCAGTTCTTC; CDR3 protein: CASSSSGTGGGEQFF
V gene: TRBV28; J gene: TRBJ2-7; D gene: -; CDR3 DNA: TGTGCCAGCAGCAGTGACAGTGAGGAGCAGTACTTC; CDR3 protein: CASSSDSEEQYF
V gene: TRBV12-2; J gene: TRBJ1-2; D gene: -; CDR3 DNA: TGTGCAAGTCGCTTCGGGACAGCGCATGGCTACACCTTC; CDR3 protein: CASRFGTAHGYTF
V gene: TRBV9; J gene: TRBJ1-4; D gene: TRBD1; CDR3 DNA: TGTGCCAGCAGCGCTGGGACAGGGGTGGAGGAAAAACTGTTTTTT; CDR3 protein: CASSAGTGVEEKLFF
V gene: TRBV5-1; J gene: TRBJ1-1; D gene: -; CDR3 DNA: TGCGCCAGCAGCTTGTTAGCCGTGGGGCAGGGGAATACTGAAGCTTTCTTT; CDR3 protein: CASSLLAVGQGNTEAFF
V gene: TRBV9; J gene: TRBJ1-5; D gene: TRBD1; CDR3 DNA: TGTGCCAGCAGCGTAGGGGGACAGGGTGGGCAGCCCCAGCATTTT; CDR3 protein: CASSVGGQGGQPQHF
V gene: TRBV28; J gene: TRBJ2-7; D gene: TRBD1; CDR3 DNA: TGTGCCAGCAGTTCAACAGGGACAGGGCGATACGAGCAGTACTTC; CDR3 protein: CASSSTGTGRYEQYF
V gene: TRBV19; J gene: TRBJ1-2; D gene: -; CDR3 DNA: TGTGCCAGTAGGAGACAGGCTGGTAACTATGGCTACACCTTC; CDR3 protein: CASRRQAGNYGYTF
V gene: TRBV7-8; J gene: TRBJ2-1; D gene: TRBD1; CDR3 DNA: TGTGCCAGCGCTTCCCCCGGGACAGGGGACTACAATGAGCAGTTCTTC; CDR3 protein: CASASPGTGDYNEQFF
V gene: TRBV29-1; J gene: TRBJ2-1; D gene: -; CDR3 DNA: TGCAGCGCCACTCGCACTACGTACAATGAGCAGTTCTTC; CDR3 protein: CSATRTTYNEQFF
V gene: TRBV29-1; J gene: TRBJ2-5; D gene: -; CDR3 DNA: TGCAGCGTTGACAGGGAGGTCAAGACCCAGTACTTC; CDR3 protein: CSVDREVKTQYF
V gene: TRBV5-4; J gene: TRBJ2-5; D gene: TRBD1; CDR3 DNA: TGTGCCAGCAGCCTAGACAGGGCCCTAGGAGAGACCCAGTACTTC; CDR3 protein: CASSLDRALGETQYF